This T cell receptor beta chain was observed in a study of T cells in localized non-small cell lung cancer. Clones were read by immunoSEQ multiplex PCR, and TCRdb kept only the in-frame ones, dropping some. The data contain tens of thousands of clones, around nine tenths of them singletons. In regard to this clone: Its antigen is currently unknown.

Overall study findings and caveats: Of the top 100 tumor clones, median about 53 were in adjacent lung, 25 to 35 among its top 100. In uninvolved adjacent lung, T cell clonality reached its highest value, exceeding tumor. As only one tumor region underwent sequencing, heterogeneity remains possible.

This clonotype originated in a female donor older than 55 with stage I squamous cell lung carcinoma. The specimen was peripheral blood, collected before any cancer treatment.

The CDR3 DNA sequence: TGTGCCAGCAGCTTAGTATCGGGACAGGGGGCCTACGAGCAGTACTTC. Translating it yields CASSLVSGQGAYEQYF. This sequence joins TRBV7-8 and TRBJ2-7; 11 bases are shared with TRBD1. The germline CDR1 and CDR2 sequences are SGHVS and FQNEAQ. The CDR3 totals 16 residues. Trimming at V came to 1 base and at J to 2 bases, leaving 4 bases not matched to a gene.